This T cell receptor (beta chain) was captured in a study of OX40 agonist ivuxolimab in advanced cancers. Study details: Three individuals attained partial responses, comprising one hepatocellular carcinoma case and two cutaneous melanoma cases. Study-level findings and limits: Antigen specificity was not determined for the expanded peripheral T cells.

A word on this clone: Its target is unknown.

The repertoire was sequenced with immunoSEQ multiplex PCR; TCRdb's copy has only in-frame clones and lacks some. The sample holds some 33,000 clones, 75% to 95% seen once. Trimming left V 2 bases short and J 8 bases short, with 12 bases between. This CDR3 spans 13 amino acids. CDR1 MNHEY and CDR2 SVGAGI come from the germline V gene. The chain employs TRBV6-5 and TRBJ1-2; tentative D call: TRBD1 (6 bases). The clonotype was recovered from an adult with an advanced solid tumor such as melanoma, head and neck, liver or kidney cancer. The source material was CD4+ or CD8+ T cells sorted from blood, sampled in a trial of the OX40 agonist ivuxolimab. CDR3 in DNA: TGTGCCAGCAGTTACATATTACAGGGCGGCTACACCTTC. Translating it yields CASSYILQGGYTF.